This T cell receptor beta chain was sequenced for a study of Ad26.COV2.S vaccination and SARS-CoV-2 variants. This clone was recorded only once. Sample treatment: roughly 19 received Ad26.COV2.S at low or high dose, single or two shots; 5 received placebo; per-sample allocation not given. Collection of the samples took place on day 63 after the first injection of vaccine or placebo. Built on an Ad26 vector, the vaccine expressed Wuhan-strain SARS-CoV-2 spike. Trimming cost V 0 bases and J 5 bases, with 7 bases left between them. The CDR3 totals 12 residues. Germline V lookup: CDR1 GTSNPN, CDR2 SVGIG (reference sequence). Clones were read by immunoSEQ multiplex PCR, and TCRdb kept only the in-frame ones, dropping some. The sample lists more than 350,000 clones, around 90% occurring once.

The rearrangement links TRBV30 to TRBJ2-5; D remains unclear. The sequence derives from a person between 18 and 65 years old who received the Ad26.COV2.S COVID-19 vaccine or a placebo. The source material was peripheral blood, sampled in a trial of Ad26.COV2.S vaccine versus placebo. The CDR3 sequence: CAWSVLFETQYF. The CDR3 nucleotides are TGTGCCTGGAGTGTATTGTTCGAGACCCAGTACTTC.